This TCR beta chain was captured by sequencing in a study of T cell responses to AZD1222 COVID-19 vaccine. Notes on the study in general: Only a handful of people who got AZD1222 tested seropositive at baseline.

Profiling relied on immunoSEQ multiplex PCR, and the TCRdb table lists in-frame clones only, not all of them. This table holds some 150,000 clones, approximately 89% found once. Comments on this clone: As yet, its antigen is unknown.

The CDR3 sequence is 13 residues long. Germline CDR1 reads SGHNT; CDR2 reads YENEEA. V shed 5 bases and J shed 3 bases, with 10 bases lying between them. This specimen was peripheral blood, taken 28 days after the second AZD1222 dose. The J gene is TRBJ1-1, the V gene TRBV11-3; a possible D gene is TRBD1 (6 bases). This clonotype was obtained from an adult who received the AZD1222 COVID-19 vaccine. This CDR3 is CASSEEGDTEAFF. The CDR3 coding sequence is TGTGCCAGCAGCGAGGAGGGGGACACTGAAGCTTTCTTT.